One sample yielded the 29 T cell receptor beta chains listed below, sequenced in a study of cytomegalovirus exposure and HLA in healthy donors. The PCR was carried out with 60 Vbeta primers and 13 Jbeta primers. Generated by immunoSEQ multiplex PCR, the TCRdb table keeps only in-frame clones and is missing some. The sample lists roughly 130,000 clones; approximately 74% were seen once. Sequencing was done on a sample of PBMCs. The source of these receptors is a man aged 40-49 years in good health and CMV-seropositive.

This clone was observed once. V is TRBV14 and J is TRBJ2-1, with D possibly matching TRBD2 (6 bases). Between the trimmed V and J ends, which lost 5 bases and 6 bases, there was a span of 17 bases. CDR3 length: 15 residues. CDR1 and CDR2 (germline): SGHDN, FVKESK. CDR3: CASSNYQYGGNEQFF. CDR3 DNA: TGTGCCAGCAGCAACTACCAGTACGGGGGCAATGAGCAGTTCTTC.

This clone was counted between two and nine times. The sample has other DNA sequences that encode this CDR3 too. The J gene is TRBJ2-7, the V gene TRBV6-1; the match to TRBD1 covers 7 bases. The trim removed 5 bases at V and 7 bases at J, leaving 11 bases unmatched. Looked up from germline, CDR1 is MNHNS and CDR2 is SASEGT. CDR3 size: 14 residues. CDR3 nucleotides: TGTGCCAGCAGTCCCCTACAGGGGACGGGAGAGCAGTACTTC. Translating gives CASSPLQGTGEQYF.

The rearrangement uses TRBV27 and TRBJ2-1; TRBD1 aligns across 7 bases. Germline V gene sequence: CDR1 MNHEY, CDR2 SMNVEV (reference sequence). The CDR3 has 15 residues. V lost 1 base and J lost 3; bases outside the gene matches: 3. CDR3 amino acids: CASSLLRGLYNEQFF. The CDR3, as DNA: TGTGCCAGCAGTTTATTGAGGGGGCTCTACAATGAGCAGTTCTTC.

This clone was seen a few times. The chain is built from TRBV7-9 and TRBJ2-5, with D unresolved. Trimming pared 5 bases from V and 4 bases from J, leaving 5 bases between. This CDR3 comprises 11 residues. Per germline, CDR1 SEHNR and CDR2 FQNEAQ (reference sequence). CDR3 DNA: TGTGCCAGCAGCGCAGGAGAGACCCAGTACTTC. Its translation is CASSAGETQYF.

This chain joins TRBV29-1 and TRBJ2-3; TRBD2 aligns across 8 bases. V dropped 5 bases and J dropped 0; count of bases not matched to a gene: 7. CDR1 and CDR2 from the germline V gene are SQVTM and ANQGSEA. The CDR3 totals 15 residues. Here the CDR3 reads CSVSKTSDSTDTQYF. The CDR3 region has the DNA TGCAGCGTTTCGAAGACTAGCGATAGCACAGATACGCAGTATTTT.

This clone was found a few times. The chain carries TRBV30 and TRBJ2-5; TRBD2 is a possible D gene (6 bases). The CDR3 extends over 14 amino acids. The germline V gene encodes CDR1 GTSNPN and CDR2 SVGIG (reference sequence). The germline V and J ends were trimmed by 3 bases and 4 bases, with 15 bases remaining between them. Here the CDR3 reads CAWRWSGVTETQYF. CDR3 coding DNA: TGTGCCTGGAGATGGTCGGGGGTAACAGAGACCCAGTACTTC.

The gene calls are TRBV7-2 and TRBJ2-2, with D perhaps matching TRBD1 (6 bases). The CDR3 spans 16 residues. The germline CDR1 and CDR2 sequences are SGHTA and FQGNSA. V was clipped by 2 bases and J by 0 bases, with 10 bases between them. The CDR3 loop is CASSLQGPSNTGELFF. The CDR3 region has the DNA TGTGCCAGCAGCTTACAGGGGCCTTCGAACACCGGGGAGCTGTTTTTT. Variable domain in full (rest from reference TRBV7-2 and TRBJ2-2): GAGVSQSPSNKVTEKGKDVELRCDPISGHTALYWYRQSLGQGLEFLIYFQGNSAPDKSGLPSDRFSAERTGGSVSTLTIQRTQQEDSAVYLCASSLQGPSNTGELFFGEGSRLTVL.

The CDR3 coding sequence is TGTGCCAGTAGTCTTGGACAGGGGGCGCGGAACACTGAAGCTTTCTTT. It specifies CASSLGQGARNTEAFF. This chain joins TRBV19 and TRBJ1-1, with 11 bases aligning to TRBD1. V lost 5 bases to trimming and J lost 1 base; unmatched junction nucleotides: 6. Germline V gene sequence: CDR1 LNHDA, CDR2 SQIVND (reference sequence). The CDR3 spans 16 residues. The full variable domain, its missing parts supplied by reference TRBV19 and TRBJ1-1, is DGGITQSPKYLFRKEGQNVTLSCEQNLNHDAMYWYRQDPGQGLRLIYYSQIVNDFQKGDIAEGYSVSREKKESFPLTVTSAQKNPTAFYLCASSLGQGARNTEAFFGQGTRLTVV.

This chain joins TRBV5-4 and TRBJ2-2, with 9 bases fitting TRBD2. This CDR3 has 17 residues. In germline, CDR1 is SGHNT, CDR2 YYREEE (reference sequence). V was clipped by 0 bases and J by 3 bases; unmatched bases: 6. The CDR3 DNA follows: TGTGCCAGCAGCTTGGTTCCTAGCGGGGCTGACACCGGGGAGCTGTTTTTT. It codes for CASSLVPSGADTGELFF.

This clone was observed a handful of times. The gene calls are TRBV5-6 and TRBJ2-3, with D tentatively TRBD2 (5 bases). CDR1 is SGHDT and CDR2 is YYEEEE in the germline V gene. Trimming cost V 0 bases and J 2 bases, with 13 bases left between them. CDR3 length equals 16 residues. CDR3 in DNA: TGTGCCAGCAGCTTGGCTAGCACAAGATACACAGATACGCAGTATTTT. Translated: CASSLASTRYTDTQYF. Full variable domain (outside the CDR3, taken from reference TRBV5-6 and TRBJ2-3): DAGVTQSPTHLIKTRGQQVTLRCSPKSGHDTVSWYQQALGQGPQFIFQYYEEEERQRGNFPDRFSGHQFPNYSSELNVNALLLGDSALYLCASSLASTRYTDTQYFGPGTRLTVL.

The rearrangement uses TRBV15 and TRBJ1-1; 8 nucleotides match TRBD1. Germline V CDR1 and CDR2: LNHNV, YYDKDF (reference sequence). This CDR3 contains 15 residues. Trimming cost V 1 base and J 8 bases; bases outside gene matches: 9. CDR3 DNA sequence: TGTGCCACCAGCAGAGCCGGGCCAGGGGGCCGCGAAGCTTTCTTT. Residues: CATSRAGPGGREAFF.

V gene TRBV15 combines with J gene TRBJ1-5, with 9 bases lining up with TRBD1. Looked up from germline, CDR1 is LNHNV and CDR2 is YYDKDF (reference sequence). The CDR3 runs to 14 residues. The trim removed 6 bases at V and 2 bases at J, leaving 2 bases unmatched. The CDR3 sequence: CATRWTGGNQPQHF. In DNA form, the CDR3 reads TGTGCCACCAGGTGGACAGGGGGCAATCAGCCCCAGCATTTT. Complete variable domain (other parts from reference TRBV15 and TRBJ1-5): DAMVIQNPRYQVTQFGKPVTLSCSQTLNHNVMYWYQQKSSQAPKLLFHYYDKDFNNEADTPDNFQSRRPNTSFCFLDIRSPGLGDTAMYLCATRWTGGNQPQHFGDGTRLSIL.

The chain links TRBV30 to TRBJ2-7, with 10 nucleotides matching TRBD2. This CDR3 has 15 residues. Germline-derived CDR1 and CDR2 are GTSNPN and SVGIG (reference sequence). The J segment lost 7 bases and the V segment lost 3 bases, leaving 12 bases of the junction unmatched. The CDR3 protein is CAWSPSQRGGREQYF. The CDR3, as DNA: TGTGCCTGGAGCCCTTCTCAGCGGGGGGGGCGGGAGCAGTACTTC.

The rearrangement links TRBV9 to TRBJ2-3, with a possible D match to TRBD2 (6 bases). The germline gives CDR1 SGDLS, CDR2 YYNGEE. Deletions cut 0 bases from V and 3 bases from J, with 8 bases between. CDR3 size: 14 residues. This CDR3 reads CASSVGDSTDTQYF. CDR3 DNA: TGTGCCAGCAGCGTAGGGGACTCGACAGATACGCAGTATTTT. Filled out from reference TRBV9 and TRBJ2-3, the complete variable domain reads DSGVTQTPKHLITATGQRVTLRCSPRSGDLSVYWYQQSLDQGLQFLIQYYNGEERAKGNILERFSAQQFPDLHSELNLSSLELGDSALYFCASSVGDSTDTQYFGPGTRLTVL.

The chain employs TRBV2 and TRBJ1-5; D remains ambiguous. This CDR3 spans 15 amino acids. Germline V lookup: CDR1 SNHLY, CDR2 FYNNEI. The V end was cut by 7 bases, the J end by 2 bases, with 15 bases between. In nucleotides, the CDR3 is TGTGCCAGCACCGTGGAGACCAGAGGCAATCAGCCCCAGCATTTT. Amino acid sequence: CASTVETRGNQPQHF.

The chain carries TRBV5-4 and TRBJ2-5; D is perhaps TRBD2 (6 bases). Looked up from germline, CDR1 is SGHNT and CDR2 is YYREEE (reference sequence). CDR3 size: 15 residues. V was clipped by 4 bases and J by 1 base, with 14 bases between them. CDR3 coding DNA: TGTGCCAGCAGCCGGAGGGCAACCACCCAAGAGACCCAGTACTTC. It is translated as CASSRRATTQETQYF. Full variable domain (missing parts from reference TRBV5-4 and TRBJ2-5): ETGVTQSPTHLIKTRGQQVTLRCSSQSGHNTVSWYQQALGQGPQFIFQYYREEENGRGNFPPRFSGLQFPNYSSELNVNALELDDSALYLCASSRRATTQETQYFGPGTRLLVL.

The V gene is TRBV6-1, the J gene TRBJ2-1, with a weak D call TRBD1 (6 bases). Germline loops: CDR1 MNHNS, CDR2 SASEGT. This CDR3 comprises 13 residues. Trimming pared 4 bases from V and 5 bases from J, leaving 9 bases between. The CDR3, as DNA: TGTGCCAGCAGTGGCTACAGGGACAATGAGCAGTTCTTC. It is translated as CASSGYRDNEQFF.

The rearrangement uses TRBV4-1 and TRBJ2-1; 7 nucleotides align to TRBD2. V trimming: 2 bases; J trimming: 0 bases; junction bases outside the gene matches: 1. Looked up from germline, CDR1 is MGHRA and CDR2 is YSYEKL. The CDR3 consists of 15 residues. The DNA for the CDR3 is TGCGCCAGCAGCCAACTAGCGGCCTCCTACAATGAGCAGTTCTTC. This encodes CASSQLAASYNEQFF.

V usage is TRBV7-6 and J usage is TRBJ2-2; 7 bases are shared with TRBD2. This CDR3 comprises 16 residues. Germline assignment: CDR1 SGHVS and CDR2 FNYEAQ. The J segment lost 5 bases and the V segment lost 0 bases, leaving 6 bases of the junction unmatched. The CDR3 region is CASSLARAAGTGELFF. The CDR3 DNA sequence: TGTGCCAGCAGCTTAGCGCGGGCAGCGGGGACCGGGGAGCTGTTTTTT.

V is TRBV7-2 and J is TRBJ2-5; perhaps TRBD1 as D (6 bases). Trimming cost V 1 base and J 5 bases, with 14 bases left between them. CDR1 and CDR2 from the germline V gene are SGHTA and FQGNSA. The CDR3 is 15 amino acids. The CDR3 region has the DNA TGTGCCAGCAGCTTAGATACAGGGCGTTGGGAGACCCAGTACTTC. Its protein is CASSLDTGRWETQYF.

This chain joins TRBV7-8 and TRBJ1-4; a weak D match, TRBD1 (6 bases). This CDR3 comprises 15 residues. The V end was cut by 8 bases, the J end by 0 bases, with 13 bases between. Germline V gives CDR1 SGHVS, CDR2 FQNEAQ. CDR3 in amino acids: CASGRQVTTNEKLFF. The CDR3 DNA follows: TGTGCCAGCGGTAGACAGGTTACAACTAATGAAAAACTGTTTTTT.

The J gene is TRBJ2-7, the V gene TRBV5-1, with D maybe TRBD1 (6 bases). The V end was cut by 1 base, the J end by 2 bases, with 13 bases between. Germline values: CDR1 SGHRS, CDR2 YFSETQ. The CDR3 covers 15 residues. The CDR3 sequence is CASSLNDQGTYEQYF. DNA for the CDR3: TGCGCCAGCAGCTTGAATGATCAGGGGACCTACGAGCAGTACTTC.

This clone came up a few times. The DNA for the CDR3 is TGTGCCAGCAGCCCGCCAGGAGGTGGTACTGAAGCTTTCTTT. It yields the protein CASSPPGGGTEAFF. V is TRBV28 and J is TRBJ1-1; D remains unclear. Germline V gene data show CDR1 as MDHEN and CDR2 as SYDVKM. V was pared by 6 bases and J by 5 bases, with 16 bases between. There are 14 residues in the CDR3.

This sequence joins TRBV7-8 and TRBJ1-5, with 9 bases matching TRBD1. The CDR3 loop spans 17 amino acids. Germline V gives CDR1 SGHVS, CDR2 FQNEAQ. With V trimmed by 4 bases and J by 2 bases, 9 bases remained unmatched. This chain's CDR3 is CASSSPRTGAGNQPQHF. The CDR3 DNA follows: TGTGCCAGCAGCTCCCCCAGGACAGGGGCGGGCAATCAGCCCCAGCATTTT. Full variable domain (rest looked up from reference TRBV7-8 and TRBJ1-5): GAGVSQSPRYKVAKRGQDVALRCDPISGHVSLFWYQQALGQGPEFLTYFQNEAQLDKSGLPSDRFFAERPEGSVSTLKIQRTQQEDSAVYLCASSSPRTGAGNQPQHFGDGTRLSIL.

The chain combines TRBV7-2 with TRBJ2-2, with 9 bases identical to TRBD1. The CDR3 runs 16 residues. The trim removed 3 bases at V and 0 bases at J, leaving 2 bases unmatched. CDR1 and CDR2 from the germline V gene are SGHTA and FQGNSA. The CDR3 nucleotides read TGTGCCAGCAGCTTCCGGGACAGGGCGAACACCGGGGAGCTGTTTTTT. It codes for CASSFRDRANTGELFF.

The chain couples TRBV7-6 to TRBJ2-7; 7 bases fit TRBD2. CDR3 length equals 16 residues. Trimming took 3 bases from V and 7 from J; bases not matched to a gene: 15. Germline lookup yields CDR1 SGHVS and CDR2 FNYEAQ. The CDR3 here is CASSLSFAGAVGEQYF. The DNA for the CDR3 is TGTGCCAGCAGCTTGTCTTTCGCGGGAGCGGTCGGGGAGCAGTACTTC. The full variable domain, rest sourced from reference TRBV7-6 and TRBJ2-7, is GAGVSQSPRYKVTKRGQDVALRCDPISGHVSLYWYRQALGQGPEFLTYFNYEAQQDKSGLPNDRFSAERPEGSISTLTIQRTEQRDSAMYRCASSLSFAGAVGEQYFGPGTRLTVT.

The rearrangement joins TRBV5-6 to TRBJ2-3; 8 bases match TRBD1. This CDR3 is built from 14 residues. Losses at the gene ends were 3 bases for V and 4 bases for J; bases not matched to a gene: 4. Germline assignment: CDR1 SGHDT and CDR2 YYEEEE. This CDR3 reads CASSYGQGADTQYF. The CDR3 DNA is TGTGCCAGCAGCTATGGACAGGGCGCAGATACGCAGTATTTT. Full variable domain (outside the CDR3, taken from reference TRBV5-6 and TRBJ2-3): DAGVTQSPTHLIKTRGQQVTLRCSPKSGHDTVSWYQQALGQGPQFIFQYYEEEERQRGNFPDRFSGHQFPNYSSELNVNALLLGDSALYLCASSYGQGADTQYFGPGTRLTVL.

The V call is TRBV28, the J call TRBJ2-1; D perhaps matches TRBD1 (6 bases). Trimming took 7 bases from V and 5 from J, leaving 15 bases between them. Looked up from germline, CDR1 is MDHEN and CDR2 is SYDVKM. CDR3 length: 14 amino acids. This CDR3 reads CASTPGGGHNEQFF. The CDR3 DNA reads TGTGCCAGCACCCCTGGGGGCGGCCACAATGAGCAGTTCTTC.

This chain connects TRBV2 to TRBJ1-6; D uncertain. This CDR3 has 16 residues. Germline CDR1 SNHLY, CDR2 FYNNEI. V lost 2 bases to trimming and J lost 6 bases, with 14 bases between them. The CDR3 is CASSELDGLGNSPLHF. CDR3 nucleotides: TGTGCCAGCAGTGAACTCGACGGGTTGGGTAATTCACCCCTCCACTTT.